The rows below give T cell receptor beta chains drawn from one sample of a study of regulatory T cells in long-lasting Graves disease. From the multiplex PCR reads, TCRdb called clonotypes with MiXCR, one entry per CDR3 protein. The data show 420,000 or so distinct CDR3 sequences, around 20% seen once. This sample comprised peripheral blood mononuclear cells (PBMCs), obtained when the disease was refractory, from a patient treated with antithyroid drugs. All receptors come from a female donor with Graves disease. CDR3s include the opening cysteine and the closing phenylalanine or tryptophan. D genes are given only for firm matches. The size field is filled for only some rows; it gives once, few, many or a size class.

V	J	size	D	DNA	CDR3
TRBV5-6	TRBJ2-5	few	.	TGTGCCAGCAGCTTGGGACAGGCGGAGACCCAGTACTTC	CASSLGQAETQYF
TRBV7-3	TRBJ2-7	few	.	TGTGCCAGCAATACAGGTGGTCGAACCTACGAGCAGTACTTC	CASNTGGRTYEQYF
TRBV7-2	TRBJ2-2	.	TRBD2	TGTGCCAGCGGGACTAGCCTCCCCTCGGTGTTTTTT	CASGTSLPSVFF
TRBV6-1	TRBJ2-7	.	TRBD1	TGTGCCAGCAGTGTCGGGACAGGGGGGCTAGTGGGCGAGCAGTACTTC	CASSVGTGGLVGEQYF
TRBV7-8	TRBJ1-6	few	.	TGCGCCAGCAGCCAAGAACAGAATTCACCCCTCCACTTT	CASSQEQNSPLHF
TRBV20-1	TRBJ1-4	many	.	TGCAGTGCTAGAGATGCTGAAAAACTGTTTTTT	CSARDAEKLFF
TRBV12-3/TRBV12-4	TRBJ1-1	few	.	TGTGCCAGCAGTTTGGGGTCCCAGACTGAAGCTTTCTTT	CASSLGSQTEAFF
TRBV30	TRBJ2-7	.	TRBD2	TGTGCCTGGAGGGGACTAAGCGAGCAGTACTTC	CAWRGLSEQYF
TRBV6-9	TRBJ2-3	.	.	TGTGCCAGCAGTTACCGGCGGGGGCGGCCAGAAGATACGCAGTATTTT	CASSYRRGRPEDTQYF
TRBV18	TRBJ2-1	.	.	TGTGCCAGCTCACCATCGACCCATGAGCAGTTCTTC	CASSPSTHEQFF
TRBV7-2	TRBJ1-1	many	TRBD1	TGTGCCAGCAGCCTGACAGGGTTGACCACTGAAGCTTTCTTT	CASSLTGLTTEAFF
TRBV6-1	TRBJ2-7	few	.	TGTGCCAGCAGTCTCCAGTTCGGAGTTGAGCAGTACTTC	CASSLQFGVEQYF
TRBV6-4	TRBJ2-2	.	TRBD1	TGTGCCAGCAGTGAAGGGACAGGGCGGCCCGGGGAGCTGTTTTTT	CASSEGTGRPGELFF
TRBV15	TRBJ2-2	few	.	TGTGCCACCAGCAGAGTCCGGGACACATACACCGGGGAGCTGTTTTTT	CATSRVRDTYTGELFF
TRBV27	TRBJ1-5	.	.	TGTGCCAGCAATTTTTGGCCATTTAATAGCAATCAGCCCCAGCATTTT	CASNFWPFNSNQPQHF
TRBV7-3	TRBJ2-7	.	TRBD2	TGTGCCAGCAGCCCCGGGGGCGGGAGGTCCTACGAGCAGTACTTC	CASSPGGGRSYEQYF
TRBV10-3	TRBJ2-5	few	.	TGTGCCATCAGTCACCGCAGGGGGGCCGGAGAGACCCAGTACTTC	CAISHRRGAGETQYF
TRBV30	TRBJ2-2	.	.	TGTGCCTTGGTGGGTCCGGGAGCGTCTTCCGGGGAGCTGTTTTTT	CALVGPGASSGELFF
TRBV3-1	TRBJ2-5	few	TRBD2	TGTGCCAGCAGCAGATCGGGGGGACTTCAAGAGACCCAGTACTTC	CASSRSGGLQETQYF
TRBV12-3/TRBV12-4	TRBJ1-2	many	TRBD1	TGTGCCAGCAGCCCGGACAGGGCTAACTATGGCTACACCTTC	CASSPDRANYGYTF
TRBV6-1	TRBJ2-7	many	TRBD2	TGTGCCAGCAATGGACTAGCGGGAATTGGGGAGCAGTACTTC	CASNGLAGIGEQYF
TRBV30	TRBJ2-2	.	.	TGTGCCTGGGGTCTCGAAACCGGGGAGCTGTTTTTT	CAWGLETGELFF
TRBV7-2	TRBJ2-7	.	.	TGTGCCAGCAGCTTCTTGACTGGAGGGGGGACCTACGAGCAGTACTTC	CASSFLTGGGTYEQYF
TRBV28	TRBJ2-4	.	.	TGTGCCAGCAGTTTAGAACACGCTCATCCGTACTTC	CASSLEHAHPYF
TRBV28	TRBJ1-1	many	.	TGTGCCAGCAGCCCCAGGGAGGGGGGTATGAACACTGAAGCTTTCTTT	CASSPREGGMNTEAFF
TRBV6-1	TRBJ2-1	few	TRBD2	TGTGCCAGCAGTGGGCGGGAGAGACCCTCCAATGAGCAGTTCTTC	CASSGRERPSNEQFF
TRBV10-3	TRBJ1-1	once	.	TGTGCCATCAGTGAGTCAGTGAAGTTGAACACTGAAGCTTTCTTT	CAISESVKLNTEAFF
TRBV11-2	TRBJ2-5	many	.	TGTGCCAGCAGCCCAGCTGGCCAAGAGACCCAGTACTTC	CASSPAGQETQYF
TRBV13	TRBJ2-7	few	.	TGTGCCAGCAGCATCTCAGGCTACGAGCAGTACTTC	CASSISGYEQYF
TRBV10-3	TRBJ2-7	.	TRBD2	TGTGCCATCAGTGAGTCGAGGCAGGGCGGGGGGGTCTACGAGCAGTACTTC	CAISESRQGGGVYEQYF
TRBV6-2/TRBV6-3	TRBJ1-5	few	TRBD1	TGTGCCAGCAGTTACTCGGGGACAGGGTCAGGCAATCAGCCCCAGCATTTT	CASSYSGTGSGNQPQHF
TRBV5-1	TRBJ2-2	few	TRBD2	TGCGCCAGCAGCCCTAGCGGGAGACCCCCCGGGGAGCTGTTTTTT	CASSPSGRPPGELFF
TRBV2	TRBJ1-5	many	.	TGTGCCAGCAGTAAACGGGACACCGATTATCAGCCCCAGCATTTT	CASSKRDTDYQPQHF
TRBV5-1	TRBJ2-2	.	.	TGCGCCAGCAGCCTCTTTACCCTAAGTCCGATCACCGGGGAGCTGTTTTTT	CASSLFTLSPITGELFF
TRBV5-5	TRBJ2-7	few	.	TGTGCCAGCAGCTTGGATGCGACTTCGTCCTACGAGCAGTACTTC	CASSLDATSSYEQYF
TRBV7-2	TRBJ2-2	.	.	TGTGCCAGCAGCGAATCCGCGAACACCGGGGAGCTGTTTTTT	CASSESANTGELFF
TRBV30	TRBJ1-2	.	TRBD1	TGTGCCTGGAAAACCTTAGGGGGCATTGGCTACACCTTC	CAWKTLGGIGYTF
TRBV6-2/TRBV6-3	TRBJ2-7	.	TRBD2	TGTGCCAGCAGTCACCCAAGCGGGAGGGCTTACGAGCAGTACTTC	CASSHPSGRAYEQYF
TRBV7-2	TRBJ2-7	few	.	TGTGCCAGCATCCTCCGCCGGGGGAACCACGAGCAGTACTTC	CASILRRGNHEQYF
TRBV20-1	TRBJ1-3	.	.	TGCAGTGCCACCGCAGGGAACTCTGGAAACACCATATATTTT	CSATAGNSGNTIYF
TRBV6-1	TRBJ2-4	.	.	TGTGCCGTCTTCAGGCTCTCCAACATTCAGTACTTC	CAVFRLSNIQYF
TRBV15	TRBJ2-2	.	.	TGTGCCACCAGCAGAGACCGGTTGACCGGGGAGCTGTTTTTT	CATSRDRLTGELFF
TRBV4-3	TRBJ1-4	few	.	TGCGCCAGCAGCCAAGATCGTATGGGGGTTACTAATGAAAAACTGTTTTTT	CASSQDRMGVTNEKLFF
TRBV7-2	TRBJ2-5	many	.	TGTGCCAGCAGCGAGTCAGGGAGTGAGACCCAGTACTTC	CASSESGSETQYF
TRBV20-1	TRBJ2-7	.	.	TGCAGTGCTAGTGCCTCAACAACGTACGAGCAGTACTTC	CSASASTTYEQYF
TRBV5-5	TRBJ1-2	few	TRBD1	TGTGCCAGCAGCCCCGGACAGGCCCAGTTGATCTACACCTTC	CASSPGQAQLIYTF
TRBV6-1	TRBJ1-5	few	.	TGTGCCAGCAGGGCTGGGGCCAATCAGCCCCAGCATTTT	CASRAGANQPQHF
TRBV6-1	TRBJ2-3	few	.	TGTGCCAGCAGTCAACGGGACACTCTCACAGATACGCAGTATTTT	CASSQRDTLTDTQYF
TRBV15	TRBJ2-5	many	.	TGTGCCACCAGCGGGGGAGGCGAAGAGACCCAGTACTTC	CATSGGGEETQYF
TRBV27	TRBJ2-3	.	TRBD2	TGTGCCAGCGGTCGGGAGGTGACAGATACGCAGTATTTT	CASGREVTDTQYF
TRBV18	TRBJ1-3	.	.	TGTGCCAGCTCACCACGCAGGGCCCCTGGAAACACCATATATTTT	CASSPRRAPGNTIYF
TRBV27	TRBJ1-1	many	.	TGTGCCAGCAGTCTTCGAGGGACCAACACTGAAGCTTTCTTT	CASSLRGTNTEAFF
TRBV28	TRBJ1-3	few	.	TGTGCCAGCAGTTCCGGGGTAAACACCATATATTTT	CASSSGVNTIYF
TRBV27	TRBJ2-7	few	.	TGTGCCAGCAGTCCCTCGGGGTTCTGGCGTAGCTCCTACGAGCAGTACTTC	CASSPSGFWRSSYEQYF
TRBV20-1	TRBJ1-2	many	.	TGCAGTGCTAGAGAACGGGCTTATGGCTACACCTTC	CSARERAYGYTF
TRBV3-1	TRBJ2-2	many	TRBD2	TGTGCCAGCAGCCAAGGCGAGCGGGAGAGGACCGGGGAGCTGTTTTTT	CASSQGERERTGELFF
TRBV29-1	TRBJ2-7	.	.	TGCAGCGTTGAGGACACAGGGTCGAAACCCTACGAGCAGTACTTC	CSVEDTGSKPYEQYF
TRBV5-1	TRBJ2-6	few	.	TGCGCCAGCAGCTGGGCCGGGACAACCTTCTCTGGGGCCAACGTCCTGACTTTC	CASSWAGTTFSGANVLTF
TRBV20-1	TRBJ2-7	few	TRBD2	TGCAGTGCTAGGGAACTAGCGGGAGAAGGGAGCTCCTACGAGCAGTACTTC	CSARELAGEGSSYEQYF
TRBV29-1	TRBJ2-3	.	.	TGCAGCGTTGCGAGGGGGAGGGCAGATACGCAGTATTTT	CSVARGRADTQYF